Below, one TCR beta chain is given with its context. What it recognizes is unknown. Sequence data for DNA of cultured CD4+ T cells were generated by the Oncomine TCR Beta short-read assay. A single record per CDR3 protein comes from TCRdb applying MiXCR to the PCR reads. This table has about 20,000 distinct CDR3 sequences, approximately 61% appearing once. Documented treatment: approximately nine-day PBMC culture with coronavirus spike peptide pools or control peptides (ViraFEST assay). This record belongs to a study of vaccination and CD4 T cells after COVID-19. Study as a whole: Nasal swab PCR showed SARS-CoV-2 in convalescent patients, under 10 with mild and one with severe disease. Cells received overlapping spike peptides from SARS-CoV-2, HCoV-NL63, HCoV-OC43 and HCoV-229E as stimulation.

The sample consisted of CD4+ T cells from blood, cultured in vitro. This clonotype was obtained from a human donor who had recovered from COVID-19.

CDR3 sequence reads: CASSGRVGQPQHF. CDR3 coding DNA: TGTGCCAGCAGTGGCAGGGTTGGTCAGCCCCAGCATTTT. The rearrangement joins TRBV25-1 to TRBJ1-5, with D possibly being TRBD1 (5 bases). This CDR3 region has 13 residues. Looked up from germline, CDR1 is MGHDK and CDR2 is SYGVNS. V shed 4 bases and J shed 6 bases, with 10 bases lying between them.